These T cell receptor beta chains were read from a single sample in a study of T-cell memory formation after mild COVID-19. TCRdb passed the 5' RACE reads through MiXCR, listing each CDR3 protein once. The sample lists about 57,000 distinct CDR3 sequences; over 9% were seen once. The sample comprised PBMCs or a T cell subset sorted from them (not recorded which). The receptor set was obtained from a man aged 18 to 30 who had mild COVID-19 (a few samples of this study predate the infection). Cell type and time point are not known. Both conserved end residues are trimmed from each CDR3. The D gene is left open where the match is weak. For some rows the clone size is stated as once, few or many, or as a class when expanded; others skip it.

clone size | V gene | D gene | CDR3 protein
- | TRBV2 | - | ASSVVENTEAF
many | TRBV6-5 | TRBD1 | ASNGQGGNEQF
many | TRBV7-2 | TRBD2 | ASSFSGGGTGELF
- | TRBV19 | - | ASSPPPGSLRRSPLH
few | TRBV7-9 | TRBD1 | ASTLRDRGQRYNEQF
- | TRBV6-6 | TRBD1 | ASSTDRENTEAF
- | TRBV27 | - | ASSLGVPEPQH
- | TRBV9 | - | ASSPRSDYGYT
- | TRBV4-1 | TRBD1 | ASSAGTGGWKTNEKLF
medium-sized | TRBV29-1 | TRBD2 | SVERAGSGDTQY
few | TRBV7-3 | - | ASSPGDGGLDTQY
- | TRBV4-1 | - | ASSHLGVGTEAF
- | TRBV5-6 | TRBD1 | ASSFGQANYGYT
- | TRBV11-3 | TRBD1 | ASSLTGGKMSYNEQF
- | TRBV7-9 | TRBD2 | ASSLRRLAPDTQY
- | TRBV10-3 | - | AISPHVGNRANTGELF
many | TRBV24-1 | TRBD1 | ATSDARDSHGYNEQF
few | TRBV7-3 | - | ASSTNSPYNEQF
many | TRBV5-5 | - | ASRWEVATGELF
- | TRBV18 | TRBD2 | ASSLAGGPRSYNEQF
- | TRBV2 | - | ASSPQGGFNTGELF
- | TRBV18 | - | ASSPPPMADTQY
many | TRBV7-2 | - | ASSGSPIEPQH
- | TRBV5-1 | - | ASSQNMGGGETQY
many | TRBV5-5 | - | ASSSGLGGHIDEQF
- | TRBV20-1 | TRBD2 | SSRPAGGDYNEQF
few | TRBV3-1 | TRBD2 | ASSRLAGGQGEQF
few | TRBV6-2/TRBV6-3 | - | ASSYATRSEQF
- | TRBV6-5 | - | ASSYNRVGIQY
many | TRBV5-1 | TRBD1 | ASSFLGQVSEQY
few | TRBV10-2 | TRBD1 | ASRGTGSTEAF
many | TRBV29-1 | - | SVEDWYEQF
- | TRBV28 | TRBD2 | ASSPGGAGTDTQY
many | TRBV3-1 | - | ASSQGGNTGELF
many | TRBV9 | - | ASSVAVNYEQY
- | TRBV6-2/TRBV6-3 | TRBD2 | ASSYFPSGGVYNEQF
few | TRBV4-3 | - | ASSQGWGAGNTIY
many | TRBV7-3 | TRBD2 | ASSPPGTSGATGELF
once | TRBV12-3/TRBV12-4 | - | ATLSQGVFVNTEAF
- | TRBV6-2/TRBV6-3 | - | ASSREPEETQY
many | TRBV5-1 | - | ASSLYVGNEQF
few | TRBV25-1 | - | ASVMRVNYNEQF
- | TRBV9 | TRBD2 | ASSVLAGGRGEQF
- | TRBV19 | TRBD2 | ASSMGLATYTGELF
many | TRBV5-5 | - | ASSFGATTLEAF
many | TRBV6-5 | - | ASSYRRLNTGELF
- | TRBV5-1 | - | ASSLSYGADTEAF
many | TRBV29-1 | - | SVGNTYEQY
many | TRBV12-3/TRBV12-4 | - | ASSDGGSELF
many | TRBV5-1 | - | ASSLNQGVDEQF
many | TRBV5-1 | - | ASSLVLSNTGELF
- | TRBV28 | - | ASSLRDYGYT
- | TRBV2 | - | ASSQGWGQAF